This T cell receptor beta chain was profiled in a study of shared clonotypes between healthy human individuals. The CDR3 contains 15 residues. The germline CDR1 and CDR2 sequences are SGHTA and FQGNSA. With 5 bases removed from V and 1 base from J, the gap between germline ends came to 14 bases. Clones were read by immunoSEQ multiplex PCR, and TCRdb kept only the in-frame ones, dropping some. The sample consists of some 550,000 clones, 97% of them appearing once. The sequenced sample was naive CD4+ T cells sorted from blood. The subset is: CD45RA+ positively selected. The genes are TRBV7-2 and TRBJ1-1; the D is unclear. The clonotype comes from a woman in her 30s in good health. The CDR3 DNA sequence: TGTGCCAGCAGCGTTAATAGGGAACAGAACACTGAAGCTTTCTTT. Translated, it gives CASSVNREQNTEAFF.